The 11 T cell receptor beta chains below were found in one sample sequenced in a study of blood T cell repertoires in COVID-19. The assay was immunoSEQ multiplex PCR, and TCRdb's table has in-frame clones only and misses some. This repertoire shows around 110,000 clones, 80% to 85% found once; its top ten account for about 4.2%. Sequencing input: peripheral blood. All receptors derive from a human donor in a cohort sampled during active COVID-19.

The chain couples TRBV5-1 to TRBJ2-3; perhaps TRBD2 as D (6 bases). CDR1 and CDR2 from the germline V gene are SGHRS and YFSETQ. The CDR3 consists of 15 residues. V was pared by 7 bases and J by 0 bases, with 15 bases between. The CDR3 sequence is CASRRALFSTDTQYF. For the CDR3, the DNA is TGCGCCAGCCGGAGGGCCCTCTTCAGCACAGATACGCAGTATTTT. Using reference TRBV5-1 and TRBJ2-3 for the parts outside the CDR3, the full variable domain is KAGVTQTPRYLIKTRGQQVTLSCSPISGHRSVSWYQQTPGQGLQFLFEYFSETQRNKGNFPGRFSGRQFSNSRSEMNVSTLELGDSALYLCASRRALFSTDTQYFGPGTRLTVL.

In DNA, the CDR3 is TGTGCCAGCAGCTTATCTGGACTCCTAAGCTCCTACAATGAGCAGTTCTTC. Translating it yields CASSLSGLLSSYNEQFF. The V call is TRBV7-9, the J call TRBJ2-1; D may be TRBD2 (5 bases). Trimming pared 2 bases from V and 0 bases from J, leaving 14 bases between. Germline V lookup: CDR1 SEHNR, CDR2 FQNEAQ (reference sequence). CDR3 length: 17 amino acids.

This clone occurred once. A junction boundary mismatches the germline segment, possibly from a read error. The genes are TRBV7-7 and TRBJ2-5; D might be TRBD1 (5 bases). CDR3 length: 15 residues. Germline CDR1 reads SSHAT; CDR2 reads FNYEAQ (reference sequence). CDR3 sequence: CASSILGAYQETQYF. CDR3 bases: TGTGCTAGCAGCATCCTTGGGGCGTACCAAGAGACCCAGTACTTC.

The DNA of the CDR3 is TGCGCCAGCAGCCCCTCTCTCTCCTACGAGCAGTACTTC. Amino acids: CASSPSLSYEQYF. The genes are TRBV5-1 and TRBJ2-7; D gene ambiguous. Germline V lookup: CDR1 SGHRS, CDR2 YFSETQ. Deletions cut 4 bases from V and 0 bases from J, with 8 bases between. The length of the CDR3 is 13 residues. Supplemented by reference TRBV5-1 and TRBJ2-7, the full variable domain reads KAGVTQTPRYLIKTRGQQVTLSCSPISGHRSVSWYQQTPGQGLQFLFEYFSETQRNKGNFPGRFSGRQFSNSRSEMNVSTLELGDSALYLCASSPSLSYEQYFGPGTRLTVT.

This chain uses TRBV10-2 with TRBJ2-3; 15 nucleotides agree with TRBD2. This CDR3 is built from 16 residues. The V gene end was trimmed by 4 bases and the J gene end by 5 bases; junction bases not matched to a gene: 4. Germline-derived CDR1 and CDR2 are WSHSY and SAAADI. The CDR3 region has the DNA TGCGCCAGCAGTGTGGGACTAGCGGGAGGAGTAGATACGCAGTATTTT. It yields the protein CASSVGLAGGVDTQYF.

V gene TRBV28 combines with J gene TRBJ1-2; D is possibly TRBD1 (6 bases). Germline V gene data show CDR1 as MDHEN and CDR2 as SYDVKM. The CDR3 has 14 amino acids. V was cut by 2 bases and J by 4 bases, with 11 bases left in between. The CDR3 DNA follows: TGTGCCAGCAGTTTAAACGGACAGATCTATGGCTACACCTTC. The encoded protein is CASSLNGQIYGYTF.

The chain recombines TRBV19 with TRBJ1-1, with TRBD1 identical over 9 bases. CDR1 and CDR2 (germline): LNHDA, SQIVND (reference sequence). The trim removed 5 bases at V and 7 bases at J, leaving 8 bases unmatched. This CDR3 region has 14 residues. DNA for the CDR3: TGTGCCAGTAGTGACCGGGACAGGGCTTTTGAAGCTTTCTTT. Protein sequence: CASSDRDRAFEAFF. The entire variable domain, with the rest obtained from reference TRBV19 and TRBJ1-1, is as follows: DGGITQSPKYLFRKEGQNVTLSCEQNLNHDAMYWYRQDPGQGLRLIYYSQIVNDFQKGDIAEGYSVSREKKESFPLTVTSAQKNPTAFYLCASSDRDRAFEAFFGQGTRLTVV.

This clone was seen once. The V gene is TRBV7-9, the J gene TRBJ2-1, with 9 bases matching TRBD2. This CDR3 has 13 residues. V shed 8 bases and J 10 bases; nucleotides not matched to a gene: 9. Germline V gene lookup returns CDR1 SEHNR and CDR2 FQNEAQ (reference sequence). The DNA of the CDR3 is TGTGCCAGCGCACCGGGACTAGCAGGAGAGCAGTTCTTC. As protein: CASAPGLAGEQFF.

As to this clone: Other nucleotide sequences from this sample produce the same CDR3. The chain joins TRBV6-5 to TRBJ2-3; D is perhaps TRBD2 (5 bases). Germline CDR1 reads MNHEY; CDR2 reads SVGAGI. Trimming cost V 7 bases and J 0 bases, with 8 bases left between them. The CDR3 covers 13 residues. The CDR3 here is CASTRTSTDTQYF. The CDR3 DNA follows: TGTGCCAGCACCCGGACTAGCACAGATACGCAGTATTTT.

The CDR3: CASSGRGPDNTEAFF. Here the CDR3 DNA reads TGTGCCAGCAGCGGAAGGGGGCCCGATAACACTGAAGCTTTCTTT. V is TRBV3-1 (or the pseudogene TRBV3-2) and J is TRBJ1-1; 7 nucleotides agree with TRBD1. Germline lookup yields CDR1 LGHDT and CDR2 YNNKEL (reference sequence). Unmatched junction bases numbered 8, after V lost 5 bases and J lost 2 bases. The CDR3 totals 15 residues.

The chain joins TRBV19 to TRBJ1-2, with D uncertain. The CDR3 covers 17 residues. Deletions cut 3 bases from V and 1 base from J, with 18 bases between. Germline V CDR1 and CDR2: LNHDA, SQIVND (reference sequence). The chain's CDR3 is CASSMAQAADLNYGYTF. The CDR3 nucleotides read TGTGCCAGTAGTATGGCGCAGGCTGCAGACCTTAACTATGGCTACACCTTC.